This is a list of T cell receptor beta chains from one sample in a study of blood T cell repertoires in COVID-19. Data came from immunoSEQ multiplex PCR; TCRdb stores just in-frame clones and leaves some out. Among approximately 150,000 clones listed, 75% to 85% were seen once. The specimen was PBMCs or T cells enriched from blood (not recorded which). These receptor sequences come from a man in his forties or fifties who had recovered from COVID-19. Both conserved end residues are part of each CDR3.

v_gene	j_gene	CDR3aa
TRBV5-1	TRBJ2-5	CASSLATLEVETQYF
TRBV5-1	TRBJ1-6	CASRQGAGSSPLHF
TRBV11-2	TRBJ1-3	CASSIGTGATRGNTIYF
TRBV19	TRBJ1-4	CASSTGTATNEKLFF
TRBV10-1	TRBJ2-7	CASSERGVSYEQYF
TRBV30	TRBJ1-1	CAWSVERTGGTEAFF
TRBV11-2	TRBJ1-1	CASSLLGRTEAFF
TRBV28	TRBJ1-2	CASRPSSLYGYTF
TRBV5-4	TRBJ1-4	CASSKQDEKLFF
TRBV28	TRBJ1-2	CASSPRDSFNGYTF
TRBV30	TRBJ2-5	CAWSPGTGKFVAETQYF
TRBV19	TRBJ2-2	CASRLLWSAGELFF
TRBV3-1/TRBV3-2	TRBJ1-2	CASSQFYRGGYTF
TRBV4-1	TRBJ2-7	CASSQEGQGPNEQYF
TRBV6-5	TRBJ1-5	CASSIRDRTYQPQHF
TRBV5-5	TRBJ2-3	CASSHLAGGPMRTDTQYF
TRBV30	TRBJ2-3	CAWSVLMLWGGYTDTQYF
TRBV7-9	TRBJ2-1	CASSLAVGYNEQFF
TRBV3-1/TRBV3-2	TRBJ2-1	CASSQAGINEQFF
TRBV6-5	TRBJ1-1	CASSYSAEGTEAFF
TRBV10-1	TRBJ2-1	CASSDTKTRNEQFF
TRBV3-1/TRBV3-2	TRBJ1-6	CASSPLGGDNSPLHF
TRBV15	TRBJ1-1	CATSRGGTGGLNTEAFF
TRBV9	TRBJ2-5	CASSAAGGQETQYF
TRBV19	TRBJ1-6	CASSIDLGQDNNSPLHF
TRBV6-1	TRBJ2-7	CASSEVTSGYEQYF
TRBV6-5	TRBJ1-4	CASSFGQGGEKLFF
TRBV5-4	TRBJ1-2	CASSLAWGGDYGYTF
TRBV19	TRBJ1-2	CASSMPGALMSGYTF
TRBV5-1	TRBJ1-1	CASSLERKTPGGARGTEAFF
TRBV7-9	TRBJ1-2	CASSLTGTGNYGYTF
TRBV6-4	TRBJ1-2	CASSEQGQGYTF
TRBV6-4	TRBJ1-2	CASSDYAGTGAGGYTF
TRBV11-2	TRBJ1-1	CASSLRTGTTEAFF
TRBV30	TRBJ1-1	CAWETGYNTEAFF
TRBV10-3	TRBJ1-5	CAISENLQPQHF